The 24 T cell receptor beta chains below all came from one sample that was sequenced in a study of shared clonotypes between healthy human individuals (dated by TCRdb to the early 2020s). The library was generated by the immunoSEQ multiplex PCR assay. TCRdb provides this immuneACCESS table in a form limited to in-frame rearrangements. Some clones are lacking; in checked studies, under half of them reflect an unresolved V gene, and why the rest are absent is not known. For this sample there are about 690,000 clones; roughly 88% appear just once. The top ten clones comprise around a third of the sample. The sample consisted of memory CD8+ T cells from PBMCs. In light of the paper, this sample's cell subset or site label describes: CD45RO+ cells pooled with CCR7-negative TemRA cells. Source of these receptors: a man aged 18 to 29 in good health. Some clones in this sample may be carry-over from other donors' samples.

V usage is TRBV19 and J usage is TRBJ2-3; the match to TRBD1 covers 7 bases. The trim removed 5 bases at V and 2 bases at J, leaving 7 bases unmatched. The CDR3 sequence is 15 residues long. Germline assignment: CDR1 LNHDA and CDR2 SQIVND (reference sequence). The CDR3 DNA follows: TGTGCCAGTAGTCCAAAGGACAGGTTCACAGATACGCAGTATTTT. Its protein is CASSPKDRFTDTQYF.

The genes are TRBV11-2 and TRBJ2-2; D call uncertain. Germline CDR1 SGHAT, CDR2 FQNNGV. Trimming left V 1 base short and J 2 bases short, with 11 bases between. The CDR3 is 16 residues long. Written as DNA, the CDR3 is TGTGCCAGCAGCTTAGCCTCCAGATCCAACACCGGGGAGCTGTTTTTT. Translating it yields CASSLASRSNTGELFF.

CDR3 nucleotide sequence: TGCGCCAGCAGCTTGGTGGCAGCCCAGGCTAACTATGGCTACACCTTC. Amino acids: CASSLVAAQANYGYTF. The V call is TRBV5-1, the J call TRBJ1-2, with unresolved D. The CDR3 length is 16 residues. Trimming pared 0 bases from V and 0 bases from J, leaving 12 bases between. In germline, CDR1 is SGHRS, CDR2 YFSETQ.

CDR3 region: CASSPWDIRGETQYF. The DNA for the CDR3 is TGTGCCAGCAGCCCCTGGGACATTAGGGGAGAGACCCAGTACTTC. The chain couples TRBV11-2 to TRBJ2-5; a possible D gene is TRBD1 (6 bases). Germline V gene data show CDR1 as SGHAT and CDR2 as FQNNGV. Trimming cost V 5 bases and J 4 bases, with 17 bases left between them. The CDR3 contains 15 residues.

This sequence joins TRBV5-4 and TRBJ2-5, with 7 bases lining up with TRBD2. The germline gives CDR1 SGHNT, CDR2 YYREEE (reference sequence). Trimming removed 1 base from V and 3 bases from J; junction bases left unmatched: 6. The CDR3 runs to 15 residues. The CDR3 DNA sequence: TGTGCCAGCAGCTTGCGCCCTAGCGGAAAAGAGACCCAGTACTTC. The encoded protein is CASSLRPSGKETQYF. The full variable domain, with the rest looked up from reference TRBV5-4 and TRBJ2-5, is ETGVTQSPTHLIKTRGQQVTLRCSSQSGHNTVSWYQQALGQGPQFIFQYYREEENGRGNFPPRFSGLQFPNYSSELNVNALELDDSALYLCASSLRPSGKETQYFGPGTRLLVL.

The chain couples TRBV7-3 to TRBJ1-1, with 8 bases fitting TRBD1. J gave up 1 base and V 5 bases, and 6 bases lay outside the gene matches. Germline V lookup: CDR1 SGHTA, CDR2 FQGTGA. The CDR3 covers 15 residues. The chain's CDR3 is CASSPWTGPNTEAFF. In DNA, the CDR3 is TGTGCCAGCAGCCCCTGGACAGGGCCGAACACTGAAGCTTTCTTT.

V is TRBV27 and J is TRBJ1-5; 7 nucleotides align to TRBD1. Germline V gives CDR1 MNHEY, CDR2 SMNVEV (reference sequence). Germline trimming cut 6 bases from V and 4 bases from J; bases unmatched to any gene: 9. This CDR3 has 15 amino acids. As DNA, the CDR3 is TGTGCCAGCAGCTATTCGACAGGGAATAATCAGCCCCAGCATTTT. Translating gives CASSYSTGNNQPQHF.

The chain couples TRBV5-3 to TRBJ2-7; D is ambiguous. TRBV5-3 belongs to the ORF category, with a function that is uncertain. The V end lost 4 bases, the J end lost 5 bases, and 16 bases lay between the germline ends. The CDR3 has 14 residues. The CDR3 protein is CARSHHPNLNEQYF. CDR3 coding DNA: TGTGCCAGAAGCCACCATCCCAACCTTAACGAGCAGTACTTC.

This sequence joins TRBV6-4 and TRBJ1-2; 8 positions match TRBD1. V lost 6 bases, J lost 3 bases, and 9 bases stayed unmatched. The CDR3 runs 15 residues. In germline, CDR1 is MRHNA, CDR2 SNTAGT. The chain's CDR3 is CASSPQGQGHYGYTF. As DNA, the CDR3 is TGTGCCAGCAGCCCACAAGGACAGGGTCACTATGGCTACACCTTC.

J is TRBJ2-2 and V is TRBV7-6; 9 nucleotides line up with TRBD2. The junction had 8 bases not matched to a gene; V was cut back by 4 bases and J by 5 bases. The CDR3 consists of 16 residues. The germline V gene has CDR1 SGHVS and CDR2 FNYEAQ. CDR3 sequence reads: CASSSSGLAGTGELFF. DNA of the CDR3: TGTGCCAGCAGCTCAAGCGGGCTAGCGGGGACCGGGGAGCTGTTTTTT.

This sequence joins TRBV27 and TRBJ2-1; D ambiguous. Germline lookup yields CDR1 MNHEY and CDR2 SMNVEV (reference sequence). The germline V and J ends were trimmed by 6 bases and 7 bases, with 13 bases remaining between them. The CDR3 has 13 amino acids. The CDR3 loop is CASSPRRKNEQFF. Written as DNA, the CDR3 is TGTGCCAGCAGCCCGAGGAGAAAGAATGAGCAGTTCTTC.

This clone was observed a few times. The J gene is TRBJ1-1, the V gene TRBV2; TRBD1 matches 9 bases. Germline CDR1 reads SNHLY; CDR2 reads FYNNEI. The CDR3 sequence is 12 residues long. The V gene end was trimmed by 7 bases and the J gene end by 10 bases; junction bases not matched to a gene: 7. For the CDR3, the DNA is TGTGCCAGCACCCGGACAGGGGCGCCAGCTTTCTTT. This translates into CASTRTGAPAFF.

The chain recombines TRBV6-1 with TRBJ2-5; D is perhaps TRBD1 or TRBD2 (5 bases each). Judging by the DNA end, TRBJ2-7 fits better; the J call may be wrong. CDR3 length: 14 amino acids. CDR1 MNHNS and CDR2 SASEGT come from the germline V gene. Here the CDR3 DNA reads TGTGCCAGCAGTGAAAAGGGGTTTAGCGACGAGCAGTACTTC. As protein: CASSEKGFSDEQYF.

V is TRBV4-1 and J is TRBJ2-5, with D possibly matching TRBD1 (6 bases). Germline V lookup: CDR1 MGHRA, CDR2 YSYEKL. V shed 0 bases and J shed 2 bases, with 7 bases lying between them. CDR3 length equals 14 residues. The DNA of the CDR3 is TGCGCCAGCAGCCAAGACAGGGGACAAGAGACCCAGTACTTC. This translates into CASSQDRGQETQYF.

This chain links TRBV27 with TRBJ2-1, with 8 bases that match TRBD1. J gave up 6 bases and V 5 bases, and 15 bases lay outside the gene matches. CDR1 and CDR2 (germline): MNHEY, SMNVEV (reference sequence). CDR3 size: 17 residues. Here the CDR3 reads CASSPSHGTGEFNEQFF. The DNA for the CDR3 is TGTGCCAGCAGTCCGTCTCACGGGACAGGAGAGTTCAATGAGCAGTTCTTC.

V and J are TRBV27 and TRBJ2-5; a weak D match, TRBD2 (6 bases). V was pared by 6 bases and J by 0 bases, with 14 bases between. Germline loops: CDR1 MNHEY, CDR2 SMNVEV (reference sequence). The CDR3 runs 15 residues. In DNA, the CDR3 is TGTGCCAGCAGCCCCCGGCGGAGGGACCAAGAGACCCAGTACTTC. Residues: CASSPRRRDQETQYF.

The chain couples TRBV18 to TRBJ1-5, with a weak D call TRBD1 (5 bases). CDR3 length: 15 amino acids. Trimming shortened V by 2 bases and J by 6 bases, and 14 bases separated the two germline ends. Germline V gene lookup returns CDR1 KGHSH and CDR2 LQKENI. The chain's CDR3 is CASSPERGVSQPQHF. The CDR3 nucleotides read TGTGCCAGCTCACCAGAACGGGGGGTGAGTCAGCCCCAGCATTTT.

V usage is TRBV7-8 and J usage is TRBJ2-3, with 9 bases identical to TRBD2. After removal of 6 bases from V and 0 bases from J, the junction contained 7 bases not matched to a gene. Germline V gene sequence: CDR1 SGHVS, CDR2 FQNEAQ. The CDR3 runs to 16 residues. The CDR3 DNA is TGTGCCAGCAGTTGGGCTAGCGGGATTAGCACAGATACGCAGTATTTT. The encoded protein is CASSWASGISTDTQYF.

In this sample, this clone turned up a few times. The chain is built from TRBV7-2 and TRBJ2-2; no clear D. This CDR3 is 15 amino acids long. Deletions cut 1 base from V and 3 bases from J, with 9 bases between. Germline lookup yields CDR1 SGHTA and CDR2 FQGNSA. Written as DNA, the CDR3 is TGTGCCAGCAGCTTAGTGTCCAGTTACACCGGGGAGCTGTTTTTT. Protein sequence: CASSLVSSYTGELFF.

The rearrangement joins TRBV27 to TRBJ2-3, with a possible D match to TRBD2 (6 bases). This CDR3 spans 13 amino acids. Germline loops: CDR1 MNHEY, CDR2 SMNVEV (reference sequence). V gave up 11 bases and J gave up 1 base, with 13 bases separating them. DNA for the CDR3: TGTGCCGTGGGGACTCAAGGCACAGATACGCAGTATTTT. Amino acid sequence: CAVGTQGTDTQYF.

This rearrangement joins TRBV15 to TRBJ1-1, with no clear D. V shed 5 bases and J shed 2 bases, with 6 bases lying between them. Germline assignment: CDR1 LNHNV and CDR2 YYDKDF (reference sequence). The CDR3 is 12 amino acids. CDR3 in amino acids: CATSPENTEAFF. CDR3 nucleotides: TGTGCCACCAGCCCTGAAAACACTGAAGCTTTCTTT.

V is TRBV2 and J is TRBJ2-5; 8 bases map to TRBD2. The CDR3 extends over 15 amino acids. V was clipped by 8 bases and J by 5 bases; unmatched bases: 13. Germline V gives CDR1 SNHLY, CDR2 FYNNEI. CDR3 protein: CASRRSGSQLETQYF. CDR3 in DNA: TGTGCCAGCCGGCGGAGCGGGAGCCAATTGGAGACCCAGTACTTC.

This chain links TRBV5-1 with TRBJ1-1; D possibly corresponds to TRBD1 (5 bases). V was cut by 0 bases and J by 4 bases, with 7 bases left in between. The CDR3 extends over 13 amino acids. The germline V gene encodes CDR1 SGHRS and CDR2 YFSETQ. This CDR3 is CASSLEGVTEAFF. CDR3 nucleotide sequence: TGCGCCAGCAGCTTGGAAGGGGTCACTGAAGCTTTCTTT.

J is TRBJ2-1 and V is TRBV7-9; 8 positions match TRBD2. With 5 bases clipped from V and 8 bases from J, the junction kept 17 bases outside the gene matches. The CDR3 covers 17 residues. Germline CDR1 and CDR2: SEHNR and FQNEAQ (reference sequence). The CDR3 DNA follows: TGTGCCAGCAGCGAAACCGATCCCCAGCGGGAGAACCATGAGCAGTTCTTC. This encodes CASSETDPQRENHEQFF.